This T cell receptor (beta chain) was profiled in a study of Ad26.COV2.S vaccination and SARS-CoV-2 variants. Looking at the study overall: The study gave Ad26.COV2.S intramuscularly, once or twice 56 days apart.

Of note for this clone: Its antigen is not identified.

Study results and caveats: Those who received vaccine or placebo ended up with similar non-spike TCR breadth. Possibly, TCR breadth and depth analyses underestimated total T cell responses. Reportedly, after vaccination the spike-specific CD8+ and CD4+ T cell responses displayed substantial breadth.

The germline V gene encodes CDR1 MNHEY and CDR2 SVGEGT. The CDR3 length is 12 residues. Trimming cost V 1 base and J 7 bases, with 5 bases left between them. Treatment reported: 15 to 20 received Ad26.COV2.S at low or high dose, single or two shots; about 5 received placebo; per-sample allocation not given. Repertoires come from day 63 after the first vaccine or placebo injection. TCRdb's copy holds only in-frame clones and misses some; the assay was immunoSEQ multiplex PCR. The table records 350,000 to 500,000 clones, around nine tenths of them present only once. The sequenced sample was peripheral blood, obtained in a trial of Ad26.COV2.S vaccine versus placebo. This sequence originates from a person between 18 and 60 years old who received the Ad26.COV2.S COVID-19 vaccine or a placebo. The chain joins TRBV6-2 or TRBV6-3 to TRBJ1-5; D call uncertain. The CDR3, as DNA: TGTGCCAGCAGTTACTTCGGGCAGCCCCAGCATTTT. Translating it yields CASSYFGQPQHF.